The next 22 T cell receptor beta chains were all read from a single sample in a study of monozygotic twins with inflammatory bowel disease. From the 5' RACE reads, TCRdb lists one entry per CDR3 protein and no DNA. The sample table includes hundreds of thousands of distinct CDR3 sequences. Sequencing was carried out using blood. These receptors all come from a human donor with ulcerative colitis or Crohn's disease, or a healthy co-twin of an affected twin (not recorded which).

The chain's CDR3 is CASTVGRGSIDTQYF. This chain uses TRBV5-1 with TRBJ2-3; no DNA is available, so the TRBD1 call from TCRdb remains unchecked. Per the germline V gene, CDR1 is SGHRS and CDR2 is YFSETQ. This CDR3 has 15 residues.

The CDR3 loop reads CASSSPGFNEKLFF. The rearrangement uses TRBV7-9 and TRBJ1-4; absent DNA, TCRdb's TRBD1 call cannot be checked. This CDR3 is 14 amino acids long. The germline V gene has CDR1 SEHNR and CDR2 FQNEAQ (reference sequence).

The CDR3 reads CASSYIRVGNQPQHF. The chain couples TRBV6-5 to TRBJ1-5; TCRdb returns TRBD1, unconfirmable since there is no DNA. Per germline, CDR1 MNHEY and CDR2 SVGAGI. CDR3 length: 15 residues.

The chain joins TRBV29-1 to TRBJ2-3. Germline CDR1 reads SQVTM; CDR2 reads ANQGSEA. This CDR3 region has 12 residues. CDR3 sequence: CSVEKSTDTQYF.

The CDR3 loop is CASSLRTLSYNEQFF. This chain connects TRBV12-3 or TRBV12-4 to TRBJ2-1; TCRdb returns TRBD2, unconfirmable since there is no DNA. The CDR3 runs 15 residues.

The rearrangement uses TRBV2 and TRBJ2-1. From germline, CDR1 is SNHLY and CDR2 FYNNEI. CDR3 length equals 13 residues. The CDR3 reads CASLLSLTNEQFF.

The genes are TRBV7-3 and TRBJ2-1; TCRdb proposes TRBD1, but this gene call is untestable without DNA. The CDR3 has 14 residues. CDR1 is SGHTA, CDR2 FQGTGA, per germline. CDR3: CASSPWTGSNEQFF.

V and J are TRBV20-1 and TRBJ1-4. The germline V gene encodes CDR1 DFQATT and CDR2 SNEGSKA (reference sequence). There are 12 residues in the CDR3. CDR3 sequence: CSARTVSEKLFF.

V and J are TRBV6-6 and TRBJ1-5; TCRdb proposes TRBD1, but this gene call is untestable without DNA. Germline V gene data show CDR1 as MNHNY and CDR2 as SVGAGI (reference sequence). There are 14 residues in the CDR3. The CDR3 here is CASSYSQGVAPQHF.

The chain couples TRBV28 to TRBJ2-2; TCRdb's D call of TRBD1 is untestable without DNA. From germline, CDR1 is MDHEN and CDR2 SYDVKM. The CDR3 is 14 residues long. The CDR3: CASIPSGNTGELFF.

The chain uses TRBV6-1 and TRBJ2-1; the D gene TCRdb calls, TRBD2, cannot be checked with no DNA. Germline CDR1 reads MNHNS; CDR2 reads SASEGT. The CDR3 has 16 amino acids. CDR3: CASSTTSGGSYNEQFF.

This chain uses TRBV5-1 with TRBJ2-1; absent DNA, TCRdb's TRBD2 call cannot be checked. This CDR3 is 17 amino acids long. CDR1 SGHRS and CDR2 YFSETQ come from the germline V gene. The CDR3 protein is CASSLGGTSGAYNEQFF.

The chain combines TRBV5-1 with TRBJ2-2; TCRdb picks TRBD1, but there is no DNA to check that call. The CDR3 consists of 17 residues. CDR1 and CDR2 (germline): SGHRS, YFSETQ. The CDR3 reads CASSLQAGTGNTGELFF.

This chain joins TRBV6-5 and TRBJ2-7. CDR3 length: 12 residues. The germline gives CDR1 MNHEY, CDR2 SVGAGI. Here the CDR3 reads CASREGSYEQYF.

The chain combines TRBV7-6 with TRBJ2-5; TCRdb calls TRBD2, which cannot be checked without DNA. CDR3 size: 16 residues. Germline V CDR1 and CDR2: SGHVS, FNYEAQ. The CDR3 loop reads CASSLGPDRSEETQYF. Combining the CDR3 with reference TRBV7-6 and TRBJ2-5 gives the whole variable domain GAGVSQSPRYKVTKRGQDVALRCDPISGHVSLYWYRQALGQGPEFLTYFNYEAQQDKSGLPNDRFSAERPEGSISTLTIQRTEQRDSAMYRCASSLGPDRSEETQYFGPGTRLLVL.

The chain links TRBV6-1 to TRBJ1-1. This CDR3 comprises 15 residues. The germline V gene has CDR1 MNHNS and CDR2 SASEGT. CDR3 in amino acids: CASSPPRDGLTEAFF.

V and J are TRBV20-1 and TRBJ1-5; TCRdb lists TRBD1, though no DNA is available to test this call. Germline V gives CDR1 DFQATT, CDR2 SNEGSKA (reference sequence). CDR3 size: 14 residues. The CDR3 is CSASAHTGNQPQHF.

The chain combines TRBV29-1 with TRBJ2-5; the D call of TRBD1 rests on TCRdb alone, since no DNA is present to check it. CDR1 and CDR2 from the germline V gene are SQVTM and ANQGSEA. The CDR3 loop spans 14 amino acids. The chain's CDR3 is CSVEYRDRQETQYF.

This chain joins TRBV10-3 and TRBJ2-7. The CDR3 extends over 14 amino acids. CDR1 and CDR2 from the germline V gene are ENHRY and SYGVKD. The CDR3 protein is CAISGALASYEQYF.

V gene TRBV20-1 combines with J gene TRBJ1-1; TCRdb picks TRBD1, but there is no DNA to check that call. CDR1 and CDR2 (germline): DFQATT, SNEGSKA (reference sequence). The CDR3 length is 15 residues. The CDR3 loop reads CSARDLGTPETEAFF.

The genes are TRBV20-1 and TRBJ2-1; no DNA is available, so the TRBD2 call from TCRdb remains unchecked. The CDR3 consists of 16 residues. Germline lookup yields CDR1 DFQATT and CDR2 SNEGSKA (reference sequence). The chain's CDR3 is CSAAEVTGGHYNEQFF.

V gene TRBV27 combines with J gene TRBJ2-7; no DNA is available, so the TRBD1 call from TCRdb remains unchecked. This CDR3 contains 15 residues. Germline values: CDR1 MNHEY, CDR2 SMNVEV (reference sequence). Here the CDR3 reads CASSLGQGNIYEQYF.